Listed here is a single T cell receptor beta chain. This sample was taken from a study of cytomegalovirus exposure and HLA in healthy donors. The assay was immunoSEQ multiplex PCR, and TCRdb's table has in-frame clones only and misses some. The repertoire holds 130,000 to 150,000 clones, with about 89% as singletons. The CDR3 length is 15 residues. The germline V and J ends were trimmed by 5 bases and 0 bases, with 12 bases remaining between them. The germline V gene has CDR1 SGHTA and CDR2 FQGTGA. The chain carries TRBV7-3 and TRBJ2-3, with unresolved D. This clonotype was sampled from a young man in good health and CMV-seronegative. The sample taken for sequencing was PBMCs. The CDR3 sequence: CASSHGQVSTDTQYF. The CDR3 nucleotides read TGTGCCAGCAGCCATGGGCAGGTCAGCACAGATACGCAGTATTTT.